These T cell receptor beta chains were read from a single sample in a study of spatial heterogeneity in lung cancer. TCRdb processed the 5' RACE reads anew with MiXCR; each CDR3 protein has one entry. Of some 100,000 distinct CDR3 sequences in the sample, approximately 12% are singletons; the top ten hold about two fifths. The sample consisted of PBMCs, taken at surgery. All receptors come from a male donor with early-stage non-small cell lung cancer. CDR3s include the opening cysteine and the closing phenylalanine or tryptophan. The order of the fields is D gene, J gene, V gene, clone size, CDR3 protein, CDR3 DNA. D genes are given only for firm matches. A clone size is listed for some rows: how often the clone was seen (once, few, many), or a class if it is expanded.

. | TRBJ1-1 | TRBV7-9 | . | CASSRSLGDTEAFF | TGTGCCAGCAGCCGGAGTTTGGGGGACACTGAAGCTTTCTTT
. | TRBJ2-1 | TRBV7-9 | . | CASSPTYGGSFF | TGTGCCAGCAGCCCGACATATGGAGGAAGCTTCTTC
. | TRBJ2-7 | TRBV3-1 | many | CASSQGRSYEQYF | TGTGCCAGCAGCCAAGGGCGATCCTACGAGCAGTACTTC
. | TRBJ1-5 | TRBV9 | . | CASSPTDYSNQPQHF | TGTGCCAGCAGCCCAACGGATTATAGCAATCAGCCCCAGCATTTT
. | TRBJ2-1 | TRBV5-1 | . | CASMDSGTYNEQFF | TGCGCCAGCATGGATAGCGGAACCTACAATGAGCAGTTCTTC
. | TRBJ2-5 | TRBV9 | . | CASSEGGSPQYF | TGTGCCAGCAGCGAGGGGGGGTCGCCCCAGTACTTC
. | TRBJ1-1 | TRBV7-2 | many | CASSFGLNTEAFF | TGTGCCAGCAGCTTCGGACTAAACACTGAAGCTTTCTTT
TRBD1 | TRBJ1-2 | TRBV5-4 | . | CASSQTGPYGYTF | TGTGCCAGCAGCCAGACAGGGCCCTATGGCTACACCTTC
. | TRBJ2-5 | TRBV20-1 | . | CSARDPQKQETQYF | TGCAGTGCTAGAGATCCCCAGAAGCAAGAGACCCAGTACTTC
TRBD1 | TRBJ1-2 | TRBV7-2 | many | CASAGTATYGYTF | TGTGCCAGCGCTGGGACAGCAACCTATGGCTACACCTTC
. | TRBJ1-5 | TRBV7-9 | once | CASSLELGPSNQPQHF | TGTGCCAGCAGCTTAGAGCTGGGGCCTAGCAATCAGCCCCAGCATTTT
TRBD1 | TRBJ2-3 | TRBV20-1 | few | CSATEGDRPLDTQYF | TGCAGTGCTACCGAAGGGGACAGGCCATTGGATACGCAGTATTTT
TRBD2 | TRBJ2-5 | TRBV12-3/TRBV12-4 | few | CASSFGTSGGDYQETQYF | TGTGCCAGCAGTTTTGGGACTAGCGGGGGAGACTACCAAGAGACCCAGTACTTC
. | TRBJ2-5 | TRBV20-1 | . | CSARDPQQETQYF | TGCAGTGCTAGAGATCCACAGCAAGAGACCCAGTACTTC
. | TRBJ1-2 | TRBV18 | few | CASSQGHRKEGYTF | TGTGCCAGCTCCCAGGGACATCGAAAGGAAGGCTACACCTTC
TRBD1 | TRBJ1-3 | TRBV12-3/TRBV12-4 | few | CASSARGQGFLSSGNTIYF | TGTGCCAGCAGTGCGAGGGGACAGGGGTTCTTGAGCTCTGGAAACACCATATATTTT
. | TRBJ2-2 | TRBV12-3/TRBV12-4 | . | CASGNVAGELFF | TGTGCCAGCGGGAATGTCGCCGGGGAGCTGTTTTTT
TRBD1 | TRBJ1-6 | TRBV6-5 | few | CASTNRGSLYSPLHF | TGTGCCAGCACCAACAGGGGGTCATTATATTCACCCCTCCACTTT
TRBD1 | TRBJ1-5 | TRBV20-1 | . | CSALSGTGDRPQHF | TGCAGTGCTCTTTCCGGGACAGGGGATCGGCCCCAGCATTTT
. | TRBJ2-6 | TRBV6-5 | . | CASRESGANVLTF | TGTGCCAGCCGGGAATCTGGGGCCAACGTCCTGACTTTC
TRBD1 | TRBJ1-4 | TRBV24-1 | few | CATSDPGGRGEKLFF | TGTGCCACCAGTGACCCAGGGGGCCGTGGTGAAAAACTGTTTTTT
. | TRBJ1-2 | TRBV7-9 | . | CASSQQGLGYGYTF | TGTGCCAGCAGCCAGCAGGGATTGGGGTATGGCTACACCTTC
. | TRBJ2-3 | TRBV20-1 | . | CSAGRSADTQYF | TGCAGTGCGGGGAGGTCGGCAGATACGCAGTATTTT
. | TRBJ2-7 | TRBV6-2/TRBV6-3 | few | CASSDADTYEQYF | TGTGCCAGCAGTGACGCTGACACCTACGAGCAGTACTTC
TRBD1 | TRBJ2-6 | TRBV11-1 | many | CASSFPGQGAPGANVLTF | TGTGCCAGCAGCTTTCCGGGACAGGGGGCGCCTGGGGCCAACGTCCTGACTTTC
. | TRBJ1-1 | TRBV5-1 | . | CASSLRRWNTEAFF | TGCGCCAGCAGCTTGAGGAGGTGGAACACTGAAGCTTTCTTT